Sequencing of this T cell receptor beta chain was carried out in a study of T cells in women clearing cervical HPV infection. Background on the study: Controls' single incident HPV16 infection cleared within 12 months without precancer.

The assay was immunoSEQ multiplex PCR, and TCRdb's table has in-frame clones only and misses some. Listed are tens of thousands of clones; more than 1.3% falls within the top ten. Dot-blot hybridization genotyped cervical HPV amplified with MY09/MY11 PCR. Sequenced: blood buffy coat. This clonotype was sampled from a woman between 18 and 70 years old with a cervical HPV16 infection that either progressed to CIN3+ or cleared (not recorded which).

The sequenced part of the CDR3 DNA is TGCGCCAGCAGTGAGTCTAGCGGGGGTCGAACCTACGAG. The encoded protein is CASSESSGGRTYE. In full, the CDR3 reads CASSESSGGRTYEQYF. V and J are TRBV10-2 and TRBJ2-7; 9 positions match TRBD2. The read stops 3 residues short of the end of the CDR3; the missing end is completed from the germline J gene. The V segment lost 0 bases and the J segment 2 bases; nucleotides outside the gene matches: 5. The CDR3 is 16 residues long. Germline CDR1 and CDR2: WSHSY and SAAADI.